This T cell receptor beta chain was captured in a study of T cell changes during pregnancy in multiple sclerosis. Sequenced by immunoSEQ multiplex PCR; TCRdb stores in-frame clones only, minus some. The sample carries some 100,000 clones, 80% to 95% recorded once. Trimming left V 3 bases short and J 10 bases short, with 12 bases between. This CDR3 has 12 amino acids. Germline V CDR1 and CDR2: MNHNS, SASEGT. This clone has a single count. Specimen: peripheral blood, collected in the second trimester of pregnancy. V usage is TRBV6-1 and J usage is TRBJ1-2; D is possibly TRBD1 (5 bases). This TCR was recovered from a female donor with multiple sclerosis, enrolled in a pregnancy study. The CDR3 nucleotides are TGTGCCAGCAGTGAGGGGCCAAGCAACTACACCTTC. This sequence encodes CASSEGPSNYTF.